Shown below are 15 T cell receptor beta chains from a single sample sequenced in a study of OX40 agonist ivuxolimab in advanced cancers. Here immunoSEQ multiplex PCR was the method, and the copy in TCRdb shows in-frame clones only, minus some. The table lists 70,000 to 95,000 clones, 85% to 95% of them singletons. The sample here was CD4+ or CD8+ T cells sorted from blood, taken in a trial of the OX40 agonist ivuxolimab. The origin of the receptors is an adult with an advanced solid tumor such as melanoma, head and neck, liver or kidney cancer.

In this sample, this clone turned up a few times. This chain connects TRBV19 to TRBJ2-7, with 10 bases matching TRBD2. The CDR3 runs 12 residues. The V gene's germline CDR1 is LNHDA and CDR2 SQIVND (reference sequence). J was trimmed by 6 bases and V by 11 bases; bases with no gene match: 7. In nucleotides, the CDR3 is TGTGCCGGCGGGACTAGCGCCTGCGAGCAGTACTTC. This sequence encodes CAGGTSACEQYF.

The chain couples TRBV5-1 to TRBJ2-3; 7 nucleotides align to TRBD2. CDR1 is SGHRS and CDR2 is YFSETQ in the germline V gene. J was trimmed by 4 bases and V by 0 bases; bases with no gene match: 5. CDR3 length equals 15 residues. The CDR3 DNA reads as TGCGCCAGCAGCTTGGGGCTAGCGGTCGCAGATACGCAGTATTTT. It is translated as CASSLGLAVADTQYF.

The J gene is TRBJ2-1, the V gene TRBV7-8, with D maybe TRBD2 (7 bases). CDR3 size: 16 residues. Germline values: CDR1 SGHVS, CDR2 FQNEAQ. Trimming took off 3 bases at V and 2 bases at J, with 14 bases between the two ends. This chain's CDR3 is CASSLGGADAYNEQFF. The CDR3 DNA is TGTGCCAGCAGCTTGGGGGGGGCAGATGCCTACAATGAGCAGTTCTTC. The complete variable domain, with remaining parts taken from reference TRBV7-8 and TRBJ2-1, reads GAGVSQSPRYKVAKRGQDVALRCDPISGHVSLFWYQQALGQGPEFLTYFQNEAQLDKSGLPSDRFFAERPEGSVSTLKIQRTQQEDSAVYLCASSLGGADAYNEQFFGPGTRLTVL.

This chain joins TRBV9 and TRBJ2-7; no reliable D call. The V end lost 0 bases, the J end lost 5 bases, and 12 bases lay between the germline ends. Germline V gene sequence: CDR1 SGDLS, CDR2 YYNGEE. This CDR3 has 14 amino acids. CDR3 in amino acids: CASSVVRQIHEQYF. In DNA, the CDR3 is TGTGCCAGCAGCGTAGTTAGGCAGATCCACGAGCAGTACTTC. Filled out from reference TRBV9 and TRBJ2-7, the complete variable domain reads DSGVTQTPKHLITATGQRVTLRCSPRSGDLSVYWYQQSLDQGLQFLIQYYNGEERAKGNILERFSAQQFPDLHSELNLSSLELGDSALYFCASSVVRQIHEQYFGPGTRLTVT.

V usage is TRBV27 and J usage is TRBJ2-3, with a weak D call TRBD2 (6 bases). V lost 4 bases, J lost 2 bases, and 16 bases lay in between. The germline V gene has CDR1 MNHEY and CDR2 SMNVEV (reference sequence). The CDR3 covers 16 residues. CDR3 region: CASSSPRGSPTDTQYF. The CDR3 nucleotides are TGTGCCAGCAGTTCCCCACGGGGGAGCCCCACAGATACGCAGTATTTT.

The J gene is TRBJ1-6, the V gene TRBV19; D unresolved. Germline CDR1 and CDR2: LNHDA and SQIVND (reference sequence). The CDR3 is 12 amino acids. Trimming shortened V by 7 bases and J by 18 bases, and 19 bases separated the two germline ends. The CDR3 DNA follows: TGTGCCAGTAACGATGCCGATCAAAGCCGCCACTTT. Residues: CASNDADQSRHF.

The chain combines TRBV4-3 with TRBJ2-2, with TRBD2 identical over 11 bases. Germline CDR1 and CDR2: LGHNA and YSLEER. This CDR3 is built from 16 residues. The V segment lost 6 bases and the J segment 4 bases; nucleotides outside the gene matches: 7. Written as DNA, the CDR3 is TGCGCCAGCAGTCCGACTAGCGGGAAGATCACCGGGGAGCTGTTTTTT. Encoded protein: CASSPTSGKITGELFF.

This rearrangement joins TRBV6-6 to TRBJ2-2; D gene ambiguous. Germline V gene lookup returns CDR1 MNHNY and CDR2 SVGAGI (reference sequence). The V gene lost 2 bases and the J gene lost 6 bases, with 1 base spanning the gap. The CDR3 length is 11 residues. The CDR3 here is CASSYAGELFF. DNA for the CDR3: TGTGCCAGCAGTTACGCCGGGGAGCTGTTTTTT.

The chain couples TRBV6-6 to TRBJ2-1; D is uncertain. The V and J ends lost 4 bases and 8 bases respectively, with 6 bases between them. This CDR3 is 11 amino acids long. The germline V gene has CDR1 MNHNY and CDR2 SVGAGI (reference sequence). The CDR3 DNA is TGTGCCAGCAGTTCGTACGATGAGCAGTTCTTC. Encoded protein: CASSSYDEQFF.

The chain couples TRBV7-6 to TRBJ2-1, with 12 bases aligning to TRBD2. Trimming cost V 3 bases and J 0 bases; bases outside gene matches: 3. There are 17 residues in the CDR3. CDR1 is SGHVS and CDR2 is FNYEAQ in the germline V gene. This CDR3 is CASSFLAGGFSYNEQFF. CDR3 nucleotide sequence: TGTGCCAGCAGCTTTCTAGCGGGAGGGTTCTCCTACAATGAGCAGTTCTTC. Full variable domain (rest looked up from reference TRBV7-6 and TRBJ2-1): GAGVSQSPRYKVTKRGQDVALRCDPISGHVSLYWYRQALGQGPEFLTYFNYEAQQDKSGLPNDRFSAERPEGSISTLTIQRTEQRDSAMYRCASSFLAGGFSYNEQFFGPGTRLTVL.

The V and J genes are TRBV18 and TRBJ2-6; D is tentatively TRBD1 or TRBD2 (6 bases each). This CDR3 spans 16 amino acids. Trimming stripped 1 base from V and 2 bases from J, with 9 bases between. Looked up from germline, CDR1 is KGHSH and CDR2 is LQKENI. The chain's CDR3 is CASSPLGGPGANVLTF. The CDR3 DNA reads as TGTGCCAGCTCACCACTGGGGGGCCCTGGGGCCAACGTCCTGACTTTC.

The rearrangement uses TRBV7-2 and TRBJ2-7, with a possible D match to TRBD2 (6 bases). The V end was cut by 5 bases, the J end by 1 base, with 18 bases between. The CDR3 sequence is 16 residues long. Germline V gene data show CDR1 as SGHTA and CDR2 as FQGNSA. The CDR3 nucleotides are TGTGCCAGCAGCATGATGTTCGGGGGTTATTCCTACGAGCAGTACTTC. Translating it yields CASSMMFGGYSYEQYF.

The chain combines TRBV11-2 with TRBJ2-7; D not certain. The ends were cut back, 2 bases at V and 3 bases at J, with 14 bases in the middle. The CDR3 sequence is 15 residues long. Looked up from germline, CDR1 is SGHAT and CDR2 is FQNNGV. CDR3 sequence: CASSLSGPLHYEQYF. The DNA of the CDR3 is TGTGCCAGCAGCTTAAGTGGCCCACTCCACTACGAGCAGTACTTC.

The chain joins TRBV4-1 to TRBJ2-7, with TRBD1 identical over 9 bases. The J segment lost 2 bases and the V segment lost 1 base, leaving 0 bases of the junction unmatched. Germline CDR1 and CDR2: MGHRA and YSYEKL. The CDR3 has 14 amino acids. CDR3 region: CASSQGDRAYEQYF. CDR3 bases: TGCGCCAGCAGCCAAGGGGACAGGGCCTACGAGCAGTACTTC.

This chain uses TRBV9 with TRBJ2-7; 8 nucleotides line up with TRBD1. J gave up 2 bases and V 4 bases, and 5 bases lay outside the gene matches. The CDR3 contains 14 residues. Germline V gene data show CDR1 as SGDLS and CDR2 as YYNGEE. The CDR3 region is CASSHGTGAYEQYF. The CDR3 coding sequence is TGTGCCAGCAGCCACGGGACAGGAGCCTACGAGCAGTACTTC.